Presented here are 27 T cell receptor beta chains from one specimen sequenced in a study of T cell responses to AZD1222 COVID-19 vaccine. The table came from immunoSEQ multiplex PCR; TCRdb's copy has only in-frame clones and leaves some out. This table holds about 120,000 clones, about 92% found once. The sample consisted of peripheral blood, taken 28 days after the second AZD1222 dose. These receptors were collected from an adult who received the AZD1222 COVID-19 vaccine.

The chain carries TRBV27 and TRBJ1-1; unclear D gene. Germline values: CDR1 MNHEY, CDR2 SMNVEV (reference sequence). The CDR3 loop spans 13 amino acids. The V end lost 6 bases, the J end lost 6 bases, and 14 bases lay between the germline ends. The DNA for the CDR3 is TGTGCCAGCAGGGATTTCGGGGAGCCTGAAGCTTTCTTT. Its protein product is CASRDFGEPEAFF.

In its sample, this clone is medium-sized. V is TRBV2 and J is TRBJ1-4; TRBD1 agrees at 7 bases. Germline CDR1 SNHLY, CDR2 FYNNEI. The V segment lost 5 bases and the J segment 8 bases; nucleotides outside the gene matches: 5. The CDR3 loop spans 13 amino acids. The CDR3 coding sequence is TGTGCCAGCAGTATCGGACAGGTCGAAAAACTGTTTTTT. Its protein is CASSIGQVEKLFF.

The V call is TRBV6-2 or TRBV6-3, the J call TRBJ2-3, with 10 bases identical to TRBD2. This CDR3 spans 15 amino acids. Looked up from germline, CDR1 is MNHEY and CDR2 is SVGEGT. The ends lost 2 bases at V and 3 bases at J; junction bases unmatched: 2. The CDR3 loop is CASSYVSGGTDTQYF. Here the CDR3 DNA reads TGTGCCAGCAGTTACGTTAGCGGGGGGACAGATACGCAGTATTTT.

This chain links TRBV10-2 with TRBJ2-1, with 7 nucleotides matching TRBD2. The CDR3 extends over 15 amino acids. Germline V CDR1 and CDR2: WSHSY, SAAADI. J was trimmed by 3 bases and V by 3 bases; bases with no gene match: 5. This CDR3 is CASSELSGHYNEQFF. In nucleotides, the CDR3 is TGCGCCAGCAGTGAACTTAGCGGGCACTACAATGAGCAGTTCTTC.

J is TRBJ2-1 and V is TRBV5-4, with TRBD2 matching 12 bases. V was clipped by 4 bases and J by 6 bases; unmatched bases: 14. CDR1 and CDR2 from the germline V gene are SGHNT and YYREEE (reference sequence). CDR3 length: 18 residues. In DNA form, the CDR3 reads TGTGCCAGCAGCCCCCCAGGGGGTTCTAGCGGGGGGGGCAATGAGCAGTTCTTC. It encodes CASSPPGGSSGGGNEQFF. The whole variable domain, remainder taken from reference TRBV5-4 and TRBJ2-1, is ETGVTQSPTHLIKTRGQQVTLRCSSQSGHNTVSWYQQALGQGPQFIFQYYREEENGRGNFPPRFSGLQFPNYSSELNVNALELDDSALYLCASSPPGGSSGGGNEQFFGPGTRLTVL.

The V gene is TRBV5-6, the J gene TRBJ1-2; tentatively, D is TRBD1 (6 bases). The V and J ends lost 7 bases and 3 bases respectively, with 10 bases between them. Germline V CDR1 and CDR2: SGHDT, YYEEEE. The CDR3 spans 12 residues. CDR3 DNA sequence: TGTGCCAGCTCCCAGGGGTACTATGGCTACACCTTC. It yields the protein CASSQGYYGYTF. The full variable domain, with the rest looked up from reference TRBV5-6 and TRBJ1-2, is DAGVTQSPTHLIKTRGQQVTLRCSPKSGHDTVSWYQQALGQGPQFIFQYYEEEERQRGNFPDRFSGHQFPNYSSELNVNALLLGDSALYLCASSQGYYGYTFGSGTRLTVV.

This clone has only a few counts. The chain uses TRBV11-2 and TRBJ1-1; D is undetermined. Deletions cut 3 bases from V and 2 bases from J, with 7 bases between. Germline CDR1 reads SGHAT; CDR2 reads FQNNGV. The CDR3 length is 13 residues. DNA of the CDR3: TGTGCCAGCAGCTTTCGGCTTAACACTGAAGCTTTCTTT. Translation gives CASSFRLNTEAFF.

J is TRBJ2-7 and V is TRBV7-9; D possibly corresponds to TRBD1 (6 bases). This CDR3 is 13 amino acids long. The V and J ends lost 3 bases and 5 bases respectively, with 11 bases between them. The germline CDR1 and CDR2 sequences are SEHNR and FQNEAQ (reference sequence). In nucleotides, the CDR3 is TGTGCCAGCAGCTTTGGTGGGACAAACGAGCAGTACTTC. It translates to CASSFGGTNEQYF.

V is TRBV2 and J is TRBJ1-1; TRBD1 might be the D (6 bases). There are 14 residues in the CDR3. In germline, CDR1 is SNHLY, CDR2 FYNNEI. With 7 bases removed from V and 1 base from J, the gap between germline ends came to 13 bases. CDR3 sequence reads: CASTRRGQNTEAFF. As DNA, the CDR3 is TGTGCCAGCACCAGAAGGGGACAGAACACTGAAGCTTTCTTT.

As for this clone: One junction end disagrees with the germline gene, perhaps due to a read error. The chain links TRBV27 to TRBJ1-6; a possible D gene is TRBD1 (6 bases). The CDR3 consists of 16 residues. Germline CDR1 reads MNHEY; CDR2 reads SMNVEV (reference sequence). The CDR3 bases are TGTGCCCGCAGTCTAGGGGGGGAGGGAACGGGGTCACCCCTCCACTTT. Translating it yields CARSLGGEGTGSPLHF.

The V gene is TRBV4-3, the J gene TRBJ2-7; D gene uncertain. There are 16 residues in the CDR3. V lost 0 bases and J lost 0, with 12 bases in between. Germline CDR1 reads LGHNA; CDR2 reads YSLEER. DNA of the CDR3: TGCGCCAGCAGCCAAGATCCGACGGGTAGCTCCTACGAGCAGTACTTC. It is translated as CASSQDPTGSSYEQYF.

This chain links TRBV7-9 with TRBJ2-5; TRBD1 matches at 7 bases. Germline CDR1 SEHNR, CDR2 FQNEAQ (reference sequence). With 3 bases clipped from V and 3 bases from J, the junction kept 4 bases outside the gene matches. The CDR3 is 14 amino acids. The CDR3 protein is CASSFSDREETQYF. CDR3 bases: TGTGCCAGCAGCTTTTCAGACAGGGAAGAGACCCAGTACTTC. The full variable domain, rest sourced from reference TRBV7-9 and TRBJ2-5, is DTGVSQNPRHKITKRGQNVTFRCDPISEHNRLYWYRQTLGQGPEFLTYFQNEAQLEKSRLLSDRFSAERPKGSFSTLEIQRTEQGDSAMYLCASSFSDREETQYFGPGTRLLVL.

J is TRBJ1-2 and V is TRBV3-1 (or the pseudogene TRBV3-2); maybe TRBD1 (5 bases). Germline CDR1 is LGHDT and CDR2 is YNNKEL (reference sequence). There are 14 residues in the CDR3. Trimming left V 0 bases short and J 4 bases short, with 9 bases between. For the CDR3, the DNA is TGTGCCAGCAGCCAAGATGGGGGACTCTATGGCTACACCTTC. Encoded protein: CASSQDGGLYGYTF.

CDR3 residues: CASTSRRESNSPLHF. DNA of the CDR3: TGTGCCAGCACCTCCCGGAGGGAGAGTAATTCACCCCTCCACTTT. The gene calls are TRBV6-5 and TRBJ1-6; D is undetermined. The CDR3 loop spans 15 amino acids. Germline V lookup: CDR1 MNHEY, CDR2 SVGAGI. The germline V and J ends were trimmed by 7 bases and 6 bases, with 16 bases remaining between them.

This chain uses TRBV3-1 (or the pseudogene TRBV3-2) with TRBJ1-3; 9 positions match TRBD1. The CDR3 contains 18 residues. V gave up 2 bases and J gave up 0 bases; unmatched junction bases: 8. Germline V gives CDR1 LGHDT, CDR2 YNNKEL (reference sequence). CDR3 region: CASSQPGATGGSGNTIYF. The CDR3 region has the DNA TGTGCCAGCAGCCAACCCGGGGCGACAGGGGGCTCTGGAAACACCATATATTTT.

The chain recombines TRBV19 with TRBJ1-5; D unresolved. The length of the CDR3 is 14 residues. Germline-derived CDR1 and CDR2 are LNHDA and SQIVND (reference sequence). Trimming stripped 7 bases from V and 5 bases from J, with 15 bases between. CDR3 nucleotides: TGTGCCAGTAATGGCCAGACCGGGTATCAGCCCCAGCATTTT. It encodes CASNGQTGYQPQHF.

The chain couples TRBV13 to TRBJ2-5; 8 bases are a match to TRBD2. The length of the CDR3 is 15 residues. Germline lookup yields CDR1 PRHDT and CDR2 FYEKMQ (reference sequence). The junction had 3 bases not matched to a gene; V was cut back by 2 bases and J by 1 base. The CDR3: CASSLRREAQETQYF. CDR3 coding DNA: TGTGCCAGCAGCTTACGGCGGGAGGCCCAAGAGACCCAGTACTTC.

This clone was counted only a few times. J is TRBJ1-6 and V is TRBV3-1 (or the pseudogene TRBV3-2), with TRBD1 matching over 10 bases. Trimming cost V 4 bases and J 10 bases; bases outside gene matches: 7. This CDR3 is built from 15 residues. The germline CDR1 and CDR2 sequences are LGHDT and YNNKEL (reference sequence). CDR3: CASSLQTGGASPLHF. The DNA for the CDR3 is TGTGCCAGCAGCCTACAGACAGGGGGCGCATCACCCCTCCACTTT.

The chain uses TRBV7-2 and TRBJ2-7; TRBD2 agrees at 14 bases. The CDR3 loop spans 16 amino acids. The germline CDR1 and CDR2 sequences are SGHTA and FQGNSA. V was pared by 1 base and J by 6 bases, with 5 bases of the junction left unmatched. CDR3: CASSLGRGTSGSEQYF. CDR3 nucleotides: TGTGCCAGCAGCTTAGGGCGGGGGACTAGCGGGAGCGAGCAGTACTTC.

J is TRBJ1-5 and V is TRBV6-5, with 9 bases identical to TRBD1. Germline V gene sequence: CDR1 MNHEY, CDR2 SVGAGI. Trimming cost V 5 bases and J 5 bases; bases outside gene matches: 4. This CDR3 has 14 amino acids. The CDR3 loop reads CASSRDREDQPQHF. CDR3 DNA: TGTGCCAGCAGTCGGGACAGGGAGGATCAGCCCCAGCATTTT.

The chain recombines TRBV27 with TRBJ1-1; D possibly corresponds to TRBD1 (6 bases). The CDR3 runs 15 residues. The V gene lost 4 bases and the J gene lost 5 bases, with 17 bases spanning the gap. Germline lookup yields CDR1 MNHEY and CDR2 SMNVEV (reference sequence). CDR3 sequence reads: CASSWGNTGWTEAFF. In DNA, the CDR3 is TGTGCCAGCAGTTGGGGGAACACAGGGTGGACTGAAGCTTTCTTT.

This sequence joins TRBV21-1 and TRBJ2-2; the D call in the table, TRBD2, was not verified against the DNA. TRBV21-1 is flagged as a pseudogene. The CDR3 runs to 16 residues. CDR3 in amino acids: CASSPRSGRAAGELFF. CDR3 sequence (DNA): TGTGCCAGCAGCCCCCGTAGCGGGAGGGCCGCCGGGGAGCTGTTTTTT.

This CDR3 reads CASSQGAAEGKLFF. In nucleotides, the CDR3 is TGTGCCAGCAGCCAAGGGGCAGCAGAGGGAAAACTGTTTTTT. The chain employs TRBV3-1 (or the pseudogene TRBV3-2) and TRBJ1-4; no clear D. CDR1 is LGHDT, CDR2 YNNKEL, per germline (reference sequence). CDR3 size: 14 residues. The V gene lost 1 base and the J gene lost 10 bases, with 13 bases spanning the gap.

This chain connects TRBV6-5 to TRBJ2-1, with 12 bases that match TRBD2. The CDR3 length is 15 residues. Trimming cost V 6 bases and J 7 bases; bases outside gene matches: 7. Germline V lookup: CDR1 MNHEY, CDR2 SVGAGI. The CDR3 DNA is TGTGCCAGCAGCTCTAGCGGGAGGGCCGGAAATGAGCAGTTCTTC. It encodes CASSSSGRAGNEQFF.

The V gene is TRBV4-2, the J gene TRBJ2-4; TRBD1 is a possible D gene (5 bases). CDR1 is LGHNA, CDR2 YNFKEQ, per germline. V shed 4 bases and J shed 3 bases, with 13 bases lying between them. This CDR3 is built from 15 residues. CDR3 nucleotide sequence: TGTGCCAGCAGCCCGCTAGGGGCCCTCAAAAACATTCAGTACTTC. Its protein is CASSPLGALKNIQYF.

This CDR3 is CASSQRDGLNTEAFF. CDR3 nucleotides: TGCGCCAGCAGCCAAAGAGACGGATTGAACACTGAAGCTTTCTTT. The J gene is TRBJ1-1, the V gene TRBV4-1; D is unclear. Trimming shortened V by 2 bases and J by 0 bases, and 10 bases separated the two germline ends. Germline V CDR1 and CDR2: MGHRA, YSYEKL. The CDR3 covers 15 residues.

The chain couples TRBV6-4 to TRBJ2-1, with 9 bases lining up with TRBD2. This CDR3 comprises 14 residues. Germline V gives CDR1 MRHNA, CDR2 SNTAGT. V lost 5 bases, J lost 9 bases, and 8 bases stayed unmatched. The CDR3, as DNA: TGTGCCAGCAGTACTCTAGCGGGGCAGGGTGAGCAGTTCTTC. Amino acids: CASSTLAGQGEQFF.